This is a list of T cell receptor beta chains from one sample in a study of blood T cells in healthy people across ages. TCRdb redid the calling of the 5' RACE reads with MiXCR, one entry per CDR3 protein. The sample comprises 1,300,000 or so distinct CDR3 sequences, roughly 64% of which are singletons, and more than 6% rests with the top ten. The sample was blood. The origin of the receptors is a man younger than 35 in good health. Each CDR3 is given with its conserved first and last residue. D genes are given only for firm matches. Not every row has a clone size; where given, it reads once, few, many or a size class.

j_gene	v_gene	abundance	d_gene	CDR3nt	CDR3aa
TRBJ2-1	TRBV9	.	TRBD2	TGTGCCAGCAGCGTAGGGGGCGGGGGGCCTTACAATGAGCAGTTCTTC	CASSVGGGGPYNEQFF
TRBJ1-1	TRBV29-1	.	.	TGCAGCGTTCCCACAAAGACAGAAGCTTTCTTT	CSVPTKTEAFF
TRBJ2-5	TRBV20-1	.	.	TGCAGTGCTCACTACTCTAGCCCCCAGTACTTC	CSAHYSSPQYF
TRBJ2-4	TRBV30	few	.	TGTGCCTGTGACAACAAAAACATTCAGTACTTC	CACDNKNIQYF
TRBJ2-7	TRBV7-2	.	.	TGTGCCAGCAGCCCCAAGGACCTACTCGAGCAGTACTTC	CASSPKDLLEQYF
TRBJ1-2	TRBV9	.	.	TGTGCCAGCAGCGTAGGGACATCTTTTCGGTATGGCCACACCTTC	CASSVGTSFRYGHTF
TRBJ2-7	TRBV5-1	.	.	TGCGCCAGCAGCTGGCTAGCGCCCCAGGACGAGCAGTACTTC	CASSWLAPQDEQYF
TRBJ1-2	TRBV28	.	.	TGTGCCAGCAGCCCGGGGACGGCCGGGGGCTATGGCTACACCTTC	CASSPGTAGGYGYTF
TRBJ2-4	TRBV7-9	.	.	TGTGCCAGCAGTTATTCGGACATTCAGTACTTC	CASSYSDIQYF
TRBJ2-3	TRBV5-1	.	TRBD2	TGCGCCAGCAGCTTGTGGCATAGCGGGATAATGAATACGCAGTATTTT	CASSLWHSGIMNTQYF
TRBJ2-1	TRBV20-1	once	TRBD2	TGCAGTGCTAAGGGGCGGGAGAGGCAGTTCTTC	CSAKGRERQFF
TRBJ2-1	TRBV4-2	.	TRBD1	TGTGCCAACAGCCACACCCAGGGGGATGAGCAGTTCTTC	CANSHTQGDEQFF
TRBJ2-1	TRBV30	.	.	TGTGCCTCTCAAGACGGTTACTCCTACAATGAGCAGTTCTTC	CASQDGYSYNEQFF
TRBJ1-2	TRBV2	.	.	TGTGCCAGCAGGGACGACGTACTAGCTAACTATGGCTACACCTTC	CASRDDVLANYGYTF
TRBJ1-6	TRBV6-1	.	.	TGTGCCAGCAGTGAGACCTATAATTCACCCCTCCACTTT	CASSETYNSPLHF
TRBJ2-2	TRBV4-1	.	.	TGCGCCAGCAGCCAAGATCGACTGCTGAACACCGGGGAGCTGTTTTTT	CASSQDRLLNTGELFF
TRBJ2-7	TRBV6-4	few	.	TGTGCCAGCAGTGATAACCAGTACGAGCAGTACTTC	CASSDNQYEQYF
TRBJ2-1	TRBV24-1	few	TRBD2	TGTGCCACCAGTGATTCTGGACTAGCGGGTTACAATGAGCAGTTCTTC	CATSDSGLAGYNEQFF
TRBJ1-2	TRBV12-3/TRBV12-4	.	.	TGTGCCAGCAGAAAGGGCGACTATGGCTACACCTTC	CASRKGDYGYTF
TRBJ2-5	TRBV27	.	TRBD1	TGTGCCAGCAGTCCCTCCCCCGGGACAGGGGAAGGGACCCAGTACTTC	CASSPSPGTGEGTQYF
TRBJ2-3	TRBV7-2	few	TRBD2	TGTGCCAGCAGCTATGTCCTAGCGGGACGGGGAGATACGCAGTATTTT	CASSYVLAGRGDTQYF
TRBJ2-7	TRBV7-9	.	.	TGTGCCAGCAGCTTCCAAACAGGAATTTACGAGCAGTACTTC	CASSFQTGIYEQYF
TRBJ2-6	TRBV21-1	few	.	TGTGCCAGCAGCTCCGGACGGGACTCTGGGGCCAACGTCCTGACTTTC	CASSSGRDSGANVLTF
TRBJ2-7	TRBV6-1	.	.	TGTGCCAGCAGTCGCTCCGGACAGTTGTACGAGCAGTACTTC	CASSRSGQLYEQYF
TRBJ2-7	TRBV29-1	.	.	TGCAGCGTTGAAGGAGAGCGTGAAGCGGACTCCTACAATGAGCAGTACTTC	CSVEGEREADSYNEQYF
TRBJ2-7	TRBV6-2/TRBV6-3	.	.	TGTGCCAGCAGTCGCGACTTGGAACCCTACGAGCAGTACTTC	CASSRDLEPYEQYF